The 20 T cell receptor beta chains in this list originate from one sample, sequenced in a study of T cell responses to AZD1222 COVID-19 vaccine. Sequencing was performed with immunoSEQ multiplex PCR; in TCRdb, only in-frame clones are kept and a portion is missing. This table has about 120,000 clones, 85% to 90% appearing once. Material: peripheral blood, obtained 28 days after the second AZD1222 dose. Source of these receptors: an adult who received the AZD1222 COVID-19 vaccine.

This sequence joins TRBV3-1 (or the pseudogene TRBV3-2) and TRBJ1-5; D is ambiguous. V was clipped by 2 bases and J by 8 bases, with 13 bases between them. The germline V gene has CDR1 LGHDT and CDR2 YNNKEL (reference sequence). The CDR3 covers 14 residues. CDR3 in DNA: TGTGCCAGCAGCCAACATGGGGATTTGGAGCCCCAGCATTTT. Its protein is CASSQHGDLEPQHF.

This sequence joins TRBV5-1 and TRBJ2-5; D is possibly TRBD1 or TRBD2 (5 bases each). Per germline, CDR1 SGHRS and CDR2 YFSETQ. The ends were cut back, 3 bases at V and 1 base at J, with 10 bases in the middle. The CDR3 consists of 14 residues. The CDR3 region has the DNA TGCGCCAGCAGCTGGGACGCGTCCCAAGAGACCCAGTACTTC. Its translation is CASSWDASQETQYF. The variable domain in full, with the rest retrieved from reference TRBV5-1 and TRBJ2-5, is KAGVTQTPRYLIKTRGQQVTLSCSPISGHRSVSWYQQTPGQGLQFLFEYFSETQRNKGNFPGRFSGRQFSNSRSEMNVSTLELGDSALYLCASSWDASQETQYFGPGTRLLVL.

The count of this clone is one. This rearrangement joins TRBV5-5 to TRBJ2-1; D remains ambiguous. CDR3 size: 13 residues. Germline CDR1 and CDR2: SGHKS and YYEKEE (reference sequence). The V end lost 2 bases, the J end lost 7 bases, and 10 bases lay between the germline ends. Written as DNA, the CDR3 is TGTGCCAGCAGCTTAACTGCTTATAATGAGCAGTTCTTC. Its protein is CASSLTAYNEQFF.

This clone was counted only a few times. V usage is TRBV3-1 (or the pseudogene TRBV3-2) and J usage is TRBJ1-6; D gene ambiguous. The CDR3 has 12 residues. Per germline, CDR1 LGHDT and CDR2 YNNKEL (reference sequence). The V end lost 10 bases, the J end lost 7 bases, and 11 bases lay between the germline ends. In DNA, the CDR3 is TGTGCCAACGGACGGCAGAATTCACCCCTCCACTTT. It codes for CANGRQNSPLHF.

The CDR3 loop reads CASRQGLQETQYF. The CDR3 coding sequence is TGCGCCAGTAGACAGGGACTGCAAGAGACCCAGTACTTC. The V call is TRBV5-1, the J call TRBJ2-5; TRBD1 is a possible D gene (7 bases). CDR1 and CDR2 (germline): SGHRS, YFSETQ. Between the trimmed V and J ends, which lost 8 bases and 2 bases, there was a span of 13 bases. This CDR3 spans 13 amino acids. Filled out from reference TRBV5-1 and TRBJ2-5, the complete variable domain reads KAGVTQTPRYLIKTRGQQVTLSCSPISGHRSVSWYQQTPGQGLQFLFEYFSETQRNKGNFPGRFSGRQFSNSRSEMNVSTLELGDSALYLCASRQGLQETQYFGPGTRLLVL.

The rearrangement joins TRBV11-2 to TRBJ2-1, with 9 bases aligning to TRBD2. The CDR3 is 18 amino acids. CDR1 is SGHAT, CDR2 FQNNGV, per germline. The V segment lost 2 bases and the J segment 0 bases; nucleotides outside the gene matches: 8. In DNA form, the CDR3 reads TGTGCCAGCAGCTTATTAAATCCGCGGGGGGGCTCCTACAATGAGCAGTTCTTC. This encodes CASSLLNPRGGSYNEQFF.

V usage is TRBV30 and J usage is TRBJ1-2; TRBD1 agrees at 7 bases. Germline CDR1 reads GTSNPN; CDR2 reads SVGIG (reference sequence). This CDR3 region has 14 residues. V gave up 0 bases and J gave up 3 bases; unmatched junction bases: 4. The DNA for the CDR3 is TGTGCCTGGAGTGTAAAGGGGGCCGACTATGGCTACACCTTC. Its translation: CAWSVKGADYGYTF.

V gene TRBV7-6 combines with J gene TRBJ1-5, with TRBD1 matching 9 bases. Trimming removed 0 bases from V and 7 bases from J; junction bases left unmatched: 7. Germline V gene lookup returns CDR1 SGHVS and CDR2 FNYEAQ. This CDR3 contains 16 residues. The CDR3 here is CASSLATGGAGQPQHF. The DNA for the CDR3 is TGTGCCAGCAGCTTAGCTACAGGGGGCGCCGGGCAGCCCCAGCATTTT.

The rearrangement links TRBV6-1 to TRBJ2-7, with D perhaps TRBD1 (6 bases). The V gene lost 7 bases and the J gene lost 6 bases, with 22 bases spanning the gap. Germline assignment: CDR1 MNHNS and CDR2 SASEGT. This CDR3 spans 15 amino acids. In DNA form, the CDR3 reads TGTGCCAGCAAAGGGGCAGGGGCCACCTCAACCGAGCAGTACTTC. Residues: CASKGAGATSTEQYF.

V is TRBV10-3 and J is TRBJ2-7; weak D call: TRBD1 (6 bases). CDR3 size: 14 residues. Trimming took 0 bases from V and 5 from J, leaving 11 bases between them. Germline loops: CDR1 ENHRY, CDR2 SYGVKD. The chain's CDR3 is CAISESQGSDEQYF. The CDR3 DNA is TGTGCCATCAGTGAGTCGCAGGGGTCGGACGAGCAGTACTTC.

The CDR3 coding sequence is TGCGCCAGCAGCCCAGGTAGTCAGGGTCAAGAGACCCAGTACTTC. It translates to CASSPGSQGQETQYF. This chain connects TRBV5-1 to TRBJ2-5; possibly TRBD1 for D (5 bases). The germline V gene encodes CDR1 SGHRS and CDR2 YFSETQ. The CDR3 totals 15 residues. V lost 4 bases and J lost 2, with 15 bases in between.

The chain combines TRBV6-4 with TRBJ2-5; TRBD2 aligns across 13 bases. The CDR3 contains 18 residues. V lost 0 bases and J lost 1; bases outside the gene matches: 5. Germline V CDR1 and CDR2: MRHNA, SNTAGT. As DNA, the CDR3 is TGTGCCAGCAGTGACTCCGGTGGACTAGCGGGGGCCCAAGAGACCCAGTACTTC. It codes for CASSDSGGLAGAQETQYF.

This chain uses TRBV14 with TRBJ1-1; D unresolved. CDR3 size: 15 residues. Germline lookup yields CDR1 SGHDN and CDR2 FVKESK. V lost 1 base to trimming and J lost 4 bases, with 13 bases between them. The CDR3 here is CASSQGFYGVTEAFF. CDR3 DNA sequence: TGTGCCAGCAGCCAAGGTTTTTATGGGGTCACTGAAGCTTTCTTT.

The chain recombines TRBV18 with TRBJ2-7, with TRBD1 matching over 8 bases. Trimming cost V 6 bases and J 10 bases; bases outside gene matches: 11. The V gene's germline CDR1 is KGHSH and CDR2 LQKENI. The CDR3 runs to 13 residues. The CDR3 nucleotides are TGTGCCAGCTCTAACGGACAGGGTTTCTTTCAGTACTTC. It encodes CASSNGQGFFQYF.

The gene calls are TRBV6-1 and TRBJ2-5; possibly TRBD1 for D (6 bases). Germline V gene sequence: CDR1 MNHNS, CDR2 SASEGT. The CDR3 is made up of 15 amino acids. Trimming shortened V by 1 base and J by 5 bases, and 14 bases separated the two germline ends. The CDR3 nucleotides are TGTGCCAGCAGTGAAGAGGCAGGGACATTTGAGACCCAGTACTTC. Its protein is CASSEEAGTFETQYF.

This sequence joins TRBV7-9 and TRBJ2-7; 9 bases map to TRBD2. The CDR3 is 16 residues long. From germline, CDR1 is SEHNR and CDR2 FQNEAQ (reference sequence). Losses at the gene ends were 4 bases for V and 3 bases for J; bases not matched to a gene: 10. The CDR3 here is CASSSLAGVSSYEQYF. The CDR3 bases are TGTGCCAGCAGCTCCTTAGCGGGGGTAAGCAGCTACGAGCAGTACTTC.

The chain has TRBV27 and TRBJ1-2; 7 nucleotides agree with TRBD1. Germline CDR1 reads MNHEY; CDR2 reads SMNVEV (reference sequence). The CDR3 extends over 14 amino acids. V was pared by 6 bases and J by 5 bases, with 9 bases of the junction left unmatched. The CDR3 DNA follows: TGTGCCAGCAGCTATGCCGGGACAGAATATGGCTACACCTTC. The encoded protein is CASSYAGTEYGYTF.

The V call is TRBV19, the J call TRBJ2-2; 12 nucleotides line up with TRBD2. The CDR3 contains 15 residues. The V gene's germline CDR1 is LNHDA and CDR2 SQIVND (reference sequence). Germline trimming cut 6 bases from V and 6 bases from J; bases unmatched to any gene: 5. The chain's CDR3 is CASSALAGGPGELFF. As DNA, the CDR3 is TGTGCCAGTAGCGCGCTAGCGGGGGGGCCCGGGGAGCTGTTTTTT.

The chain links TRBV18 to TRBJ1-5, with D unresolved. V gave up 8 bases and J gave up 2 bases, with 16 bases separating them. CDR1 and CDR2 (germline): KGHSH, LQKENI. The CDR3 loop spans 15 amino acids. The CDR3 here is CASPKVPVGNQPQHF. In DNA, the CDR3 is TGTGCCAGCCCCAAAGTTCCGGTGGGCAATCAGCCCCAGCATTTT.

The chain carries TRBV30 and TRBJ1-6; 11 nucleotides line up with TRBD1. The CDR3 loop spans 14 amino acids. CDR1 and CDR2 from the germline V gene are GTSNPN and SVGIG (reference sequence). J lost 12 bases, V lost 1 base, and 5 bases had no gene match. The CDR3 sequence is CAWSAGDRGVPLHF. The CDR3 region has the DNA TGTGCCTGGAGTGCCGGGGACAGGGGGGTACCCCTCCACTTT.